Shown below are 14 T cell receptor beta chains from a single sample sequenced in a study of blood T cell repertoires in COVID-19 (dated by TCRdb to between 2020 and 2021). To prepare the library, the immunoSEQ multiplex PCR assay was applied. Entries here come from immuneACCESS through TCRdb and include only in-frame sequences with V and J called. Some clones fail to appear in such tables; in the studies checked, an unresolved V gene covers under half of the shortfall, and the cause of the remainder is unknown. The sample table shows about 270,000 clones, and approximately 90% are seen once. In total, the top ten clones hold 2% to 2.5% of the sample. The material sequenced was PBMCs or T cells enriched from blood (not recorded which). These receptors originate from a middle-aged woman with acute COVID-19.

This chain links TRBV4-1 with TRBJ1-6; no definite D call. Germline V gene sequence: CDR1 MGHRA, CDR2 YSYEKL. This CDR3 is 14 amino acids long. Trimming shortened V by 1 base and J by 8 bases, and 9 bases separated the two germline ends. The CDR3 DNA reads TGCGCCAGCAGCCAAGTGGCAGGCGATTCACCCCTCCACTTT. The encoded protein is CASSQVAGDSPLHF.

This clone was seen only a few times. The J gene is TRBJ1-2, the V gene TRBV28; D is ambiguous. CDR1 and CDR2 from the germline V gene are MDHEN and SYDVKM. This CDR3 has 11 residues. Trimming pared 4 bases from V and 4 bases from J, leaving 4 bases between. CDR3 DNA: TGTGCCAGCAGTTCCCGCTATGGCTACACCTTC. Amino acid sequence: CASSSRYGYTF.

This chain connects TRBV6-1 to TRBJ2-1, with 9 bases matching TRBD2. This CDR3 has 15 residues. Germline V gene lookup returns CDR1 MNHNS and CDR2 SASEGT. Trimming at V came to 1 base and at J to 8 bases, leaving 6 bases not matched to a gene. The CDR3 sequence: CASSEGSGGFYEQFF. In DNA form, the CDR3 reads TGTGCCAGCAGTGAAGGTAGCGGGGGTTTCTATGAGCAGTTCTTC.

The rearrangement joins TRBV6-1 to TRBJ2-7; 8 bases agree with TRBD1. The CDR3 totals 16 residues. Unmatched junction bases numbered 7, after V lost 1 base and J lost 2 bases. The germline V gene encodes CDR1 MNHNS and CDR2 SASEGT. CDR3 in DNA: TGTGCCAGCAGTGAAGGTCCGGGACAGGCCACCTACGAGCAGTACTTC. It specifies CASSEGPGQATYEQYF.

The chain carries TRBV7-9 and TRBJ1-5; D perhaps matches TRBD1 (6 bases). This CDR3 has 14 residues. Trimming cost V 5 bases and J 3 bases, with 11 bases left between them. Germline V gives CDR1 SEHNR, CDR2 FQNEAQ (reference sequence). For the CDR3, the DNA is TGTGCCAGCAGCCTACAGGGATCCAATCAGCCCCAGCATTTT. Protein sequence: CASSLQGSNQPQHF.

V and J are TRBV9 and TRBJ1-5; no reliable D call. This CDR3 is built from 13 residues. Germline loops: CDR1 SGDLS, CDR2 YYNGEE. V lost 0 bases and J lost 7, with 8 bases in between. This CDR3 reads CASSVDSLQPQHF. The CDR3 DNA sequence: TGTGCCAGCAGCGTAGATAGCCTCCAGCCCCAGCATTTT.

This CDR3 reads CASSQVSWGRSNQPQHF. Written as DNA, the CDR3 is TGTGCCAGCAGCCAAGTGTCATGGGGGCGAAGCAATCAGCCCCAGCATTTT. The V gene is TRBV14, the J gene TRBJ1-5; D might be TRBD1 (6 bases). The germline V gene has CDR1 SGHDN and CDR2 FVKESK. This CDR3 has 17 residues. V dropped 1 base and J dropped 1 base, with 14 bases sitting between them.

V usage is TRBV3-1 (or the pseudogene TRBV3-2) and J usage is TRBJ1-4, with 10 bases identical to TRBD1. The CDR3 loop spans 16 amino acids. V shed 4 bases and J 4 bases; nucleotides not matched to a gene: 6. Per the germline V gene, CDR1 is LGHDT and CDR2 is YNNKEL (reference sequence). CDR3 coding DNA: TGTGCCAGCAGCCTGGGGACAGGGGTAAATAATGAAAAACTGTTTTTT. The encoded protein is CASSLGTGVNNEKLFF.

The DNA of the CDR3 is TGTGCCTGGAGTACGGGGGATAGCAATCAGCCCCAGCATTTT. It translates to CAWSTGDSNQPQHF. The chain uses TRBV30 and TRBJ1-5; possibly TRBD1 for D (5 bases). This CDR3 contains 14 residues. Germline V gives CDR1 GTSNPN, CDR2 SVGIG (reference sequence). Trimming took 2 bases from V and 0 from J, leaving 8 bases between them.

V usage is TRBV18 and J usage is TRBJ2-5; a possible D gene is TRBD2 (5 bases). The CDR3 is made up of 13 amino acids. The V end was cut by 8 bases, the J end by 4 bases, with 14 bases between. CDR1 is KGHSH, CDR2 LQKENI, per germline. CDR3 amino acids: CASNRDKGETQYF. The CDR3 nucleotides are TGTGCCAGCAACCGGGATAAAGGAGAGACCCAGTACTTC. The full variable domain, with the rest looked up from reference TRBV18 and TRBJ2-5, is NAGVMQNPRHLVRRRGQEARLRCSPMKGHSHVYWYRQLPEEGLKFMVYLQKENIIDESGMPKERFSAEFPKEGPSILRIQQVVRGDSAAYFCASNRDKGETQYFGPGTRLLVL.

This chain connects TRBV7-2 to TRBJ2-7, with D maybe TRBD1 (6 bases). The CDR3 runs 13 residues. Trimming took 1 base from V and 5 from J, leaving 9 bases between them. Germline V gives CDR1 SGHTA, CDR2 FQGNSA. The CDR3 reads CASSLGYRDEQYF. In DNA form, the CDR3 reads TGTGCCAGCAGCTTAGGATACAGGGACGAGCAGTACTTC.

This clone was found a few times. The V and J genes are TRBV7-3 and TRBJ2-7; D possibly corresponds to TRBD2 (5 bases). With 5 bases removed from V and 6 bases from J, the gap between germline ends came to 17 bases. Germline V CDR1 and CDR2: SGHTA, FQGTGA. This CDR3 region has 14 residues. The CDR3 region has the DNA TGTGCCAGCAGCAAAAACCCCACTACTAGCGAGCAGTACTTC. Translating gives CASSKNPTTSEQYF.

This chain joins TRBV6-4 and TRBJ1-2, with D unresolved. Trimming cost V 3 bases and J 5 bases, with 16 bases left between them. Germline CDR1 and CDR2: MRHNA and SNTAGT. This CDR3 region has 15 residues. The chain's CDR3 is CASSDNSLGRYGYTF. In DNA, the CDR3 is TGTGCCAGCAGTGATAACAGCCTTGGCCGATATGGCTACACCTTC.

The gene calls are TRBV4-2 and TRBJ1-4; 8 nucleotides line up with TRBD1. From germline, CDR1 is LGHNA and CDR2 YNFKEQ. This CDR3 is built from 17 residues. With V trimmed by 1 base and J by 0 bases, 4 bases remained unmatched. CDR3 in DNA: TGTGCCAGCAGCCAAGGGGACAGGAGATCAACTAATGAAAAACTGTTTTTT. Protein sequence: CASSQGDRRSTNEKLFF.